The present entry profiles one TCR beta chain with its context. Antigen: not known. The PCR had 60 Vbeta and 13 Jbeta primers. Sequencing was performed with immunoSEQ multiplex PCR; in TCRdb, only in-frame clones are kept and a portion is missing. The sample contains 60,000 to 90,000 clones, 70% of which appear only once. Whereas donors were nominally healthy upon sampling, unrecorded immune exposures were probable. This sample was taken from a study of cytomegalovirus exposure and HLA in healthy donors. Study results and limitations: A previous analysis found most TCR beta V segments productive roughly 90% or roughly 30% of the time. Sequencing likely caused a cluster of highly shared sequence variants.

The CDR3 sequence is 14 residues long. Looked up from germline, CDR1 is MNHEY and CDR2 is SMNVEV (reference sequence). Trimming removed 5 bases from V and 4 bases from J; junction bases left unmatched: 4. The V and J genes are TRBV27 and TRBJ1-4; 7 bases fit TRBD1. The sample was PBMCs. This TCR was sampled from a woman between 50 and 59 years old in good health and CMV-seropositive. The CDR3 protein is CASSQDRNNEKLFF. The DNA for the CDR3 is TGTGCCAGCAGTCAGGACAGGAATAATGAAAAACTGTTTTTT.